What follows describes a single T cell receptor (beta chain). What it binds is unknown. The entry originates in a study of shared clonotypes between healthy human individuals. General study points: A reduction in generation probabilities was seen for non-shared clonotypes relative to those shared by all four donors.

Sequencing used immunoSEQ multiplex PCR; TCRdb keeps in-frame clones, though not all of them. The sample contains around 1.6 million clones, 95% to 99% of which appear only once. The CDR3 has 14 amino acids. V lost 1 base to trimming and J lost 6 bases; unmatched junction nucleotides: 5. CDR1 SGHRS and CDR2 YFSETQ come from the germline V gene. The material sequenced was naive CD4+ T cells sorted from blood. Subset given: CD45RA+ positively selected. This sequence joins TRBV5-1 and TRBJ1-2; the match to TRBD1 covers 8 bases. The clonotype comes from a man aged 25 to 40 in good health. CDR3 sequence reads: CASSLSRGLDGYTF. CDR3 nucleotide sequence: TGCGCCAGCAGCTTGAGCAGGGGGCTTGATGGCTACACCTTC.